The 16 T cell receptor beta chains given below trace back to one sample, sequenced in a study of cytomegalovirus exposure and HLA in healthy donors. PCR involved 60 Vbeta and 13 Jbeta primers. Produced via immunoSEQ multiplex PCR; TCRdb's table is partial and in-frame only. The sample has 80,000 to 100,000 clones; around 70% are singletons. The specimen was PBMCs. Receptor source: a man aged 50-59 years in good health and CMV-seronegative.

The gene calls are TRBV5-1 and TRBJ1-1; 7 bases are a match to TRBD1. This CDR3 contains 14 residues. The germline gives CDR1 SGHRS, CDR2 YFSETQ. The J segment lost 7 bases and the V segment lost 4 bases, leaving 10 bases of the junction unmatched. Here the CDR3 reads CASSPDRAFFEAFF. The CDR3 DNA reads TGCGCCAGCAGCCCAGACAGGGCTTTCTTTGAAGCTTTCTTT.

The chain is built from TRBV4-2 and TRBJ1-5, with 7 bases lining up with TRBD1. V lost 3 bases, J lost 6 bases, and 11 bases stayed unmatched. CDR1 and CDR2 (germline): LGHNA, YNFKEQ. This CDR3 comprises 16 residues. CDR3 nucleotide sequence: TGTGCCAGCAGCCAGCGAGGGGAGACAGGGAGTCAGCCCCAGCATTTT. It is translated as CASSQRGETGSQPQHF.

The chain joins TRBV6-6 to TRBJ2-1, with a possible D match to TRBD2 (5 bases). The germline V gene encodes CDR1 MNHNY and CDR2 SVGAGI (reference sequence). The CDR3 runs 15 residues. Deletions cut 2 bases from V and 0 bases from J, with 8 bases between. This CDR3 reads CASSYVAGSYNEQFF. The CDR3 DNA reads as TGTGCCAGCAGTTACGTCGCGGGCTCCTACAATGAGCAGTTCTTC.

The chain joins TRBV10-2 to TRBJ1-2; 7 positions match TRBD1. Germline V gene data show CDR1 as WSHSY and CDR2 as SAAADI. The ends lost 4 bases at V and 3 bases at J; junction bases unmatched: 2. The CDR3 contains 13 residues. Here the CDR3 DNA reads TGCGCCAGCAGTGTAACAGGGGACTATGGCTACACCTTC. The encoded protein is CASSVTGDYGYTF.

This sequence joins TRBV5-1 and TRBJ2-1; D perhaps matches TRBD1 (6 bases). V was shortened by 4 bases and J by 5 bases, with 10 bases between the two germline ends. The CDR3 loop spans 13 amino acids. Germline V lookup: CDR1 SGHRS, CDR2 YFSETQ. CDR3 loop: CASSNRADNEQFF. CDR3 DNA sequence: TGCGCCAGCAGCAACAGGGCTGACAATGAGCAGTTCTTC.

The gene calls are TRBV10-2 and TRBJ1-1; D is ambiguous. This CDR3 is built from 16 residues. Per the germline V gene, CDR1 is WSHSY and CDR2 is SAAADI. Trimming took off 8 bases at V and 0 bases at J, with 19 bases between the two ends. The CDR3 DNA reads as TGCGCCAGCGTGGCAAATCCCCCCCTCATGAACACTGAAGCTTTCTTT. This encodes CASVANPPLMNTEAFF.

The chain employs TRBV7-3 and TRBJ2-3; D is unclear. This CDR3 region has 14 residues. V dropped 1 base and J dropped 2 bases, with 7 bases sitting between them. CDR1 SGHTA and CDR2 FQGTGA come from the germline V gene. The DNA of the CDR3 is TGTGCCAGCAGCTTAAGCAGAACCACAGATACGCAGTATTTT. Translation: CASSLSRTTDTQYF.

The genes are TRBV28 and TRBJ2-7; 10 nucleotides agree with TRBD1. The CDR3 has 14 residues. Trimming removed 2 bases from V and 6 bases from J; junction bases left unmatched: 4. Germline assignment: CDR1 MDHEN and CDR2 SYDVKM. The CDR3 nucleotides read TGTGCCAGCAGTTTAAACGGACAGGGGGGCGAGCAGTACTTC. This translates into CASSLNGQGGEQYF.

This clone was seen only once. V is TRBV4-1 and J is TRBJ2-1, with 12 bases aligning to TRBD2. From germline, CDR1 is MGHRA and CDR2 YSYEKL. The CDR3 runs to 18 residues. After removal of 2 bases from V and 14 bases from J, the junction contained 19 bases not matched to a gene. The CDR3 nucleotides read TGCGCCAGCAGCCAACCTAGCGGGAGGGCGATTCCCAGGGGTGCAGAGTTCTTC. Translation gives CASSQPSGRAIPRGAEFF.

This chain uses TRBV19 with TRBJ2-1, with 7 bases lining up with TRBD2. J was trimmed by 14 bases and V by 6 bases; bases with no gene match: 13. Germline CDR1 LNHDA, CDR2 SQIVND (reference sequence). The CDR3 runs to 13 residues. CDR3 sequence (DNA): TGTGCCAGTAGCAACCCCCGGCAGGGAGGGAAGTTCTTC. It is translated as CASSNPRQGGKFF. Supplemented by reference TRBV19 and TRBJ2-1, the full variable domain reads DGGITQSPKYLFRKEGQNVTLSCEQNLNHDAMYWYRQDPGQGLRLIYYSQIVNDFQKGDIAEGYSVSREKKESFPLTVTSAQKNPTAFYLCASSNPRQGGKFFGPGTRLTVL.

The rearrangement links TRBV4-3 to TRBJ1-1; the D is unclear. The CDR3 spans 16 residues. Trimming took off 0 bases at V and 1 base at J, with 12 bases between the two ends. Germline lookup yields CDR1 LGHNA and CDR2 YSLEER. CDR3 loop: CASSQDDWEANTEAFF. CDR3 coding DNA: TGCGCCAGCAGCCAAGATGACTGGGAGGCGAACACTGAAGCTTTCTTT.

This chain uses TRBV27 with TRBJ1-4; 8 nucleotides line up with TRBD1. Germline trimming cut 6 bases from V and 7 bases from J; bases unmatched to any gene: 7. The CDR3 has 14 amino acids. Germline V lookup: CDR1 MNHEY, CDR2 SMNVEV (reference sequence). The CDR3 nucleotides read TGTGCCAGCAGCCCTTCAGGGGGCATTGAAAAACTGTTTTTT. Translation gives CASSPSGGIEKLFF. Variable domain in full (rest from reference TRBV27 and TRBJ1-4): EAQVTQNPRYLITVTGKKLTVTCSQNMNHEYMSWYRQDPGLGLRQIYYSMNVEVTDKGDVPEGYKVSRKEKRNFPLILESPSPNQTSLYFCASSPSGGIEKLFFGSGTQLSVL.

This sequence joins TRBV5-1 and TRBJ2-3; a possible D gene is TRBD1 (6 bases). The germline CDR1 and CDR2 sequences are SGHRS and YFSETQ. The CDR3 contains 14 residues. V dropped 2 bases and J dropped 4 bases, with 11 bases sitting between them. Here the CDR3 reads CASSFSGGADTQYF. Here the CDR3 DNA reads TGCGCCAGCAGCTTCTCTGGGGGCGCAGATACGCAGTATTTT.

V is TRBV4-2 and J is TRBJ2-5; D possibly corresponds to TRBD2 (6 bases). Trimming took off 0 bases at V and 5 bases at J, with 22 bases between the two ends. In germline, CDR1 is LGHNA, CDR2 YNFKEQ. The CDR3 length is 18 residues. The CDR3 DNA is TGTGCCAGCAGCCAAGATTTGGTTTGGGGGGATGAGAGGGAGACCCAGTACTTC. It encodes CASSQDLVWGDERETQYF.

This chain connects TRBV4-1 to TRBJ1-1; 10 nucleotides align to TRBD1. Germline CDR1 reads MGHRA; CDR2 reads YSYEKL. The CDR3 is 16 amino acids. Trimming removed 5 bases from V and 1 base from J; junction bases left unmatched: 7. The CDR3 loop is CASSNDRGLWNTEAFF. CDR3 bases: TGCGCCAGCAGCAACGACAGGGGGCTATGGAACACTGAAGCTTTCTTT.

This clone was recorded only once. The rearrangement uses TRBV19 and TRBJ1-5; a weak D match, TRBD1 (5 bases). Germline V CDR1 and CDR2: LNHDA, SQIVND (reference sequence). V shed 5 bases and J shed 4 bases, with 21 bases lying between them. The CDR3 is 17 amino acids. The CDR3 nucleotides are TGTGCCAGTAGTCTTGGCGGTTCGGGGGGTAGGAATCAGCCCCAGCATTTT. Protein product: CASSLGGSGGRNQPQHF.